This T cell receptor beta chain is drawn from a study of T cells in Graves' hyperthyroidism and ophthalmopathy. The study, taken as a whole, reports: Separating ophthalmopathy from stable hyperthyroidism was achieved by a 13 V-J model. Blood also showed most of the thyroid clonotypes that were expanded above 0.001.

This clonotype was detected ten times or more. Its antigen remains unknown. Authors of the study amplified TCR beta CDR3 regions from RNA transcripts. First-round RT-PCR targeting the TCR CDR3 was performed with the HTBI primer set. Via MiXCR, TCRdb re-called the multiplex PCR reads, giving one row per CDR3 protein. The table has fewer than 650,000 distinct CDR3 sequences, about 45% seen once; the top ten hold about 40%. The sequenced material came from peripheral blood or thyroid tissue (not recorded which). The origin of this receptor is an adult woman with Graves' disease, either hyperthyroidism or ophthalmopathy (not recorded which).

The CDR3 spells CASSESIRDSNQPQHF. The CDR3 DNA follows: TGTGCCAGCAGTGAATCTATCCGTGATAGCAATCAGCCCCAGCATTTT. This rearrangement joins TRBV2 to TRBJ1-5; D gene unclear. CDR1 and CDR2 from the germline V gene are SNHLY and FYNNEI. V lost 2 bases and J lost 0, with 11 bases in between. The CDR3 is 16 residues long.